The entry that follows covers one T cell receptor beta chain sequence. TCRdb's copy holds only in-frame clones and misses some; the assay was immunoSEQ multiplex PCR. Of around 140,000 clones listed, roughly 93% are singletons. This entry belongs to a study of T cell responses to AZD1222 COVID-19 vaccine. The CDR3 is made up of 14 amino acids. V lost 0 bases and J 6 bases, leaving 12 bases between the germline ends. In germline, CDR1 is LGHDT, CDR2 YNNKEL (reference sequence). The clonotype originates from an adult in good health. The source material was peripheral blood, sampled on day 0 of AZD1222 vaccination. The rearrangement uses TRBV3-1 (or the pseudogene TRBV3-2) and TRBJ2-7; D call uncertain. CDR3 loop: CASSQDKCRGEQYF. The CDR3 DNA sequence: TGTGCCAGCAGCCAAGATAAATGCAGAGGCGAGCAGTACTTC.